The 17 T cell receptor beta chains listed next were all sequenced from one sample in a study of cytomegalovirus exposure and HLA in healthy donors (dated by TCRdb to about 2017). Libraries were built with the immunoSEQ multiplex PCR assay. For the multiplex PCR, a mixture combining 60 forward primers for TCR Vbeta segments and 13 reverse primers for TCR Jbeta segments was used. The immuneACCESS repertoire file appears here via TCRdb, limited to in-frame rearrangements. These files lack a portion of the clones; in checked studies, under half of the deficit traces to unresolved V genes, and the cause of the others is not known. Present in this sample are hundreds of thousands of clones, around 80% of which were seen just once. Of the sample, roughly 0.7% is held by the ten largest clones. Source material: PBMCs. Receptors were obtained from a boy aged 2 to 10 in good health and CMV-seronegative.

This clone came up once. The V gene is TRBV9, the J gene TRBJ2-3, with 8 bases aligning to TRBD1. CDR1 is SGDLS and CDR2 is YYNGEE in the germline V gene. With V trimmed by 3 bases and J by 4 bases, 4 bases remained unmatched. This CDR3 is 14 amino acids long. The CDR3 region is CASSARTGSDTQYF. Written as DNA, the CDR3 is TGTGCCAGCAGCGCAAGGACAGGGTCAGATACGCAGTATTTT. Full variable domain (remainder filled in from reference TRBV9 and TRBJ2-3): DSGVTQTPKHLITATGQRVTLRCSPRSGDLSVYWYQQSLDQGLQFLIQYYNGEERAKGNILERFSAQQFPDLHSELNLSSLELGDSALYFCASSARTGSDTQYFGPGTRLTVL.

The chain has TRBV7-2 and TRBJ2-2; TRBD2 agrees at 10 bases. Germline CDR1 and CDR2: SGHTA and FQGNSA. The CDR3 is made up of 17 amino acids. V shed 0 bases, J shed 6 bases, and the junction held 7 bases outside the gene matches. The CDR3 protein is CASSLAKLAGRAGELFF. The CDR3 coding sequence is TGTGCCAGCAGCTTAGCCAAACTAGCGGGGAGGGCCGGGGAGCTGTTTTTT.

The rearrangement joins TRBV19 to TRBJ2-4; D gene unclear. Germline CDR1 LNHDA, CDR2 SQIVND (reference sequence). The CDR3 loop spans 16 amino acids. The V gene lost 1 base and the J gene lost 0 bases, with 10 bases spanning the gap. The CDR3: CASSIVQSLAKNIQYF. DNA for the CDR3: TGTGCCAGTAGTATAGTTCAGTCTTTAGCCAAAAACATTCAGTACTTC.

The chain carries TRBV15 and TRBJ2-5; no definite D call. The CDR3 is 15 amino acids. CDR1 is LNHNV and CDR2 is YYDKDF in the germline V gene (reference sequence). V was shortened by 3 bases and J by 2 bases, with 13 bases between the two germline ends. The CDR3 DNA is TGTGCCACCAGCAGGCTGCTCTCGAGACAAGAGACCCAGTACTTC. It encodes CATSRLLSRQETQYF.

The CDR3 loop is CASSLYLTGLAGYEQYF. CDR3 sequence (DNA): TGTGCCAGCAGCTTGTACCTAACGGGACTAGCGGGGTACGAGCAGTACTTC. This chain links TRBV5-5 with TRBJ2-7; 13 nucleotides match TRBD2. From germline, CDR1 is SGHKS and CDR2 YYEKEE (reference sequence). The CDR3 is made up of 17 amino acids. J lost 4 bases, V lost 1 base, and 8 bases had no gene match.

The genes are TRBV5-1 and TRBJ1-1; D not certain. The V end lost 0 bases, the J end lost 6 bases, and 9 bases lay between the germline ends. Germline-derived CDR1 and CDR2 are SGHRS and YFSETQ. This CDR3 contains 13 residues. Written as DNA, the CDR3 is TGCGCCAGCAGCTTGGCAGGATTCCCTGAAGCTTTCTTT. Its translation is CASSLAGFPEAFF. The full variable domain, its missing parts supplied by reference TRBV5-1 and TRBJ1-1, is KAGVTQTPRYLIKTRGQQVTLSCSPISGHRSVSWYQQTPGQGLQFLFEYFSETQRNKGNFPGRFSGRQFSNSRSEMNVSTLELGDSALYLCASSLAGFPEAFFGQGTRLTVV.

The DNA of the CDR3 is TGTGCCAGCAGCATAGGACTAGCGGGCCTAGATACGCAGTATTTT. As protein: CASSIGLAGLDTQYF. The chain couples TRBV7-9 to TRBJ2-3; 11 nucleotides align to TRBD2. V lost 5 bases, J lost 5 bases, and 6 bases stayed unmatched. In germline, CDR1 is SEHNR, CDR2 FQNEAQ (reference sequence). This CDR3 spans 15 amino acids. Using reference TRBV7-9 and TRBJ2-3 for the parts outside the CDR3, the full variable domain is DTGVSQNPRHKITKRGQNVTFRCDPISEHNRLYWYRQTLGQGPEFLTYFQNEAQLEKSRLLSDRFSAERPKGSFSTLEIQRTEQGDSAMYLCASSIGLAGLDTQYFGPGTRLTVL.

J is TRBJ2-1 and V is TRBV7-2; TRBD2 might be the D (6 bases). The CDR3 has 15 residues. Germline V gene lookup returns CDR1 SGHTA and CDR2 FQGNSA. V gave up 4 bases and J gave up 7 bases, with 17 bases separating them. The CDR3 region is CASSWLPGVVNEQFF. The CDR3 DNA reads TGTGCCAGCAGCTGGCTTCCGGGAGTAGTTAATGAGCAGTTCTTC.

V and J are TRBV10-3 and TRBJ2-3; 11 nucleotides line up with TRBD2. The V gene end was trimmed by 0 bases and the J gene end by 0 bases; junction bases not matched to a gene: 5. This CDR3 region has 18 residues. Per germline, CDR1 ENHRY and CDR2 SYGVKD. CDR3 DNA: TGTGCCATCAGTGAGTCGCGGCTAGCGGGGGGTAGCACAGATACGCAGTATTTT. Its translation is CAISESRLAGGSTDTQYF.

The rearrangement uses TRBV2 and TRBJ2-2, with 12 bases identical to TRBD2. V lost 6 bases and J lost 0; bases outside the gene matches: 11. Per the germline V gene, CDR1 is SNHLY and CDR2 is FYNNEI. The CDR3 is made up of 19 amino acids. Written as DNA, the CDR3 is TGTGCCAGCAGGGGGATCTGGACTAGCGGGACTCCGAACACCGGGGAGCTGTTTTTT. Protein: CASRGIWTSGTPNTGELFF.

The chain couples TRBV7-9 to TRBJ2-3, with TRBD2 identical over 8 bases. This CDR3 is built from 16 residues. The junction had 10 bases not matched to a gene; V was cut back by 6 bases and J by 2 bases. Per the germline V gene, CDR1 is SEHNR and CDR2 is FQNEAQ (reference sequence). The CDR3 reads CASRGVAGTITDTQYF. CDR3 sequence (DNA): TGTGCCAGCAGAGGGGTAGCGGGGACAATCACAGATACGCAGTATTTT.

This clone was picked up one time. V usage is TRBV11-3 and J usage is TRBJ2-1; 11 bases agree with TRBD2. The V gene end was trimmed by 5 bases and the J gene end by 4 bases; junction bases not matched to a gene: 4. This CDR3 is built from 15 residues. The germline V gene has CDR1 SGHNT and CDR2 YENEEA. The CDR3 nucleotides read TGTGCCAGCAGCCTGGGACTAGCGGCTTACAATGAGCAGTTCTTC. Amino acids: CASSLGLAAYNEQFF.

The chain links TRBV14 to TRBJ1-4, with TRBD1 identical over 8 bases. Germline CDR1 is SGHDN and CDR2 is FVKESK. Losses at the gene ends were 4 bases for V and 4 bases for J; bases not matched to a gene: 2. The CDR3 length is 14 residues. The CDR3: CASSRGQGNEKLFF. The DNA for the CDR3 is TGTGCCAGCAGCCGAGGACAGGGTAATGAAAAACTGTTTTTT.

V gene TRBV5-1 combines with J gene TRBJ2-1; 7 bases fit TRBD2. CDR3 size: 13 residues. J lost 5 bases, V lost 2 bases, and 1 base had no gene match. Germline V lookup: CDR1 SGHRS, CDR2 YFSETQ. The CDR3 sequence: CASSLGLDNEQFF. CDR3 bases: TGCGCCAGCAGCTTAGGACTAGACAATGAGCAGTTCTTC.

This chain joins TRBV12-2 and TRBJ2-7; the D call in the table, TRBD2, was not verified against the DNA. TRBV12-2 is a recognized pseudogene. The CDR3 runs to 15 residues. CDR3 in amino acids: CASRPPSVVCHEQYF. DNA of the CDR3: TGTGCAAGTCGCCCTCCTAGTGTAGTGTGCCACGAGCAGTACTTC.

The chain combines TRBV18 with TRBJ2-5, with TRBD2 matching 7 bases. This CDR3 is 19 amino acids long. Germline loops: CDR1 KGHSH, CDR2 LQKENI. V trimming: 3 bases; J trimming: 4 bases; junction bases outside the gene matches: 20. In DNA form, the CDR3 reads TGTGCCAGCTCACCGTCCCGGGGGGAGCTCCTATGGGGTCGAGAGACCCAGTACTTC. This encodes CASSPSRGELLWGRETQYF.

The CDR3 nucleotides read TGCAGCGCCACAGGACAGGGGGGGACTGAAGCTTTCTTT. Residues: CSATGQGGTEAFF. The chain uses TRBV29-1 and TRBJ1-1; 10 bases map to TRBD1. CDR3 length: 13 amino acids. V was clipped by 7 bases and J by 5 bases; unmatched bases: 7. CDR1 SQVTM and CDR2 ANQGSEA come from the germline V gene.